A single sample gave rise to the 24 T cell receptor beta chains below, sequenced in a study of radiation and T cells in renal cell carcinoma. Time point meaning: baseline pretreatment blood. Noted treatment: 15 Gy SBRT to primary tumor, nephrectomy 4 weeks later. Profiled with immunoSEQ multiplex PCR; TCRdb holds only in-frame clones, not every one. The profile covers some 95,000 clones, with roughly 90% appearing a single time and approximately 8% taken by the ten largest. The sequencing here drew on blood, taken from a patient whose treatment included radiotherapy and nephrectomy. All receptors come from a man aged 50 to 60 with renal cell carcinoma.

V gene TRBV29-1 combines with J gene TRBJ2-7; D is perhaps TRBD2 (5 bases). The CDR3 has 11 amino acids. The V end lost 6 bases, the J end lost 3 bases, and 9 bases lay between the germline ends. CDR1 is SQVTM, CDR2 ANQGSEA, per germline. This CDR3 reads CSVVRGYEQYF. The CDR3 region has the DNA TGCAGCGTGGTCCGGGGCTACGAGCAGTACTTC.

The genes are TRBV6-1 and TRBJ2-1; D not certain. Trimming cost V 7 bases and J 4 bases, with 8 bases left between them. This CDR3 is built from 12 residues. Per germline, CDR1 MNHNS and CDR2 SASEGT. Here the CDR3 reads CASNPYYNEQFF. The CDR3 DNA sequence: TGTGCCAGCAACCCTTATTACAATGAGCAGTTCTTC.

V gene TRBV7-6 combines with J gene TRBJ2-7, with 10 bases aligning to TRBD1. J gave up 0 bases and V 1 base, and 6 bases lay outside the gene matches. Germline V gene data show CDR1 as SGHVS and CDR2 as FNYEAQ. The CDR3 runs 17 residues. DNA for the CDR3: TGTGCCAGCAGCTTAGAGGGGGGACAGGGGCCCTCCTACGAGCAGTACTTC. It specifies CASSLEGGQGPSYEQYF.

This chain joins TRBV14 and TRBJ1-3; 7 nucleotides agree with TRBD1. The CDR3 has 14 amino acids. CDR1 is SGHDN, CDR2 FVKESK, per germline. The V gene end was trimmed by 5 bases and the J gene end by 3 bases; junction bases not matched to a gene: 4. The CDR3 loop is CASSFRQGGNTIYF. The CDR3 coding sequence is TGTGCCAGCAGCTTTCGACAGGGTGGAAACACCATATATTTT. Variable domain in full (rest from reference TRBV14 and TRBJ1-3): EAGVTQFPSHSVIEKGQTVTLRCDPISGHDNLYWYRRVMGKEIKFLLHFVKESKQDESGMPNNRFLAERTGGTYSTLKVQPAELEDSGVYFCASSFRQGGNTIYFGEGSWLTVV.

V and J are TRBV5-1 and TRBJ2-7, with D unclear. V was trimmed by 1 base and J by 0 bases, leaving 8 bases between them. Germline values: CDR1 SGHRS, CDR2 YFSETQ. CDR3 length: 14 amino acids. The CDR3, as DNA: TGCGCCAGCAGCTTGACGGCGAACTCCTACGAGCAGTACTTC. This translates into CASSLTANSYEQYF.

CDR3 sequence: CAIIIGGYSTDTQYF. The CDR3 DNA sequence: TGTGCCATCATCATAGGGGGGTATAGCACAGATACGCAGTATTTT. The rearrangement joins TRBV7-9 to TRBJ2-3; D tentatively fits TRBD1 or TRBD2 (6 bases each). From germline, CDR1 is SEHNR and CDR2 FQNEAQ (reference sequence). The CDR3 runs to 15 residues. V lost 10 bases and J 0 bases, leaving 17 bases between the germline ends.

About this clone itself: The junction departs from the called germline gene at one end, perhaps through a read error. The chain recombines TRBV10-1 with TRBJ2-5; unclear D gene. The CDR3 length is 13 residues. CDR1 is WNHNN and CDR2 is SYGVQD in the germline V gene (reference sequence). CDR3 in DNA: TGCGCCAGCAGTGAGTCGTGGGAAGAGCCCCAGTACTTC. Translated, it gives CASSESWEEPQYF.

The chain combines TRBV5-1 with TRBJ2-6; 7 positions match TRBD1. The germline V gene encodes CDR1 SGHRS and CDR2 YFSETQ. CDR3 size: 18 residues. The junction had 10 bases not matched to a gene; V was cut back by 4 bases and J by 0 bases. The DNA of the CDR3 is TGCGCCAGCAGCGTTACGACAGGGCCGCTCTCTGGGGCCAACGTCCTGACTTTC. This translates into CASSVTTGPLSGANVLTF.

The chain's CDR3 is CATAPITNTGELFF. CDR3 DNA: TGTGCCACCGCTCCGATCACGAACACCGGGGAGCTGTTTTTT. V usage is TRBV27 and J usage is TRBJ2-2; no clear D gene. Germline CDR1 and CDR2: MNHEY and SMNVEV (reference sequence). The CDR3 is 14 residues long. V shed 10 bases and J shed 0 bases, with 12 bases lying between them.

J is TRBJ2-5 and V is TRBV10-3, with 7 bases aligning to TRBD2. CDR3 length: 17 residues. With 8 bases clipped from V and 1 base from J, the junction kept 16 bases outside the gene matches. Germline V lookup: CDR1 ENHRY, CDR2 SYGVKD. The CDR3 sequence is CAILAWGGRPLQETQYF. The CDR3 region has the DNA TGTGCCATCCTCGCGTGGGGGGGGAGGCCGCTCCAAGAGACCCAGTACTTC.

The V and J genes are TRBV18 and TRBJ2-1, with no clear D. Per germline, CDR1 KGHSH and CDR2 LQKENI. Trimming took off 2 bases at V and 9 bases at J, with 14 bases between the two ends. CDR3 length equals 14 residues. The CDR3 spells CASSPGVESGEQFF. For the CDR3, the DNA is TGTGCCAGCTCACCAGGGGTTGAGTCGGGTGAGCAGTTCTTC.

The chain employs TRBV2 and TRBJ2-7; D unclear. The V gene lost 2 bases and the J gene lost 0 bases, with 8 bases spanning the gap. The germline V gene has CDR1 SNHLY and CDR2 FYNNEI. CDR3 length: 14 amino acids. In DNA form, the CDR3 reads TGTGCCAGCAGTGAAAAGACGGCCTCCTACGAGCAGTACTTC. As protein: CASSEKTASYEQYF.

This chain links TRBV18 with TRBJ2-7, with D unresolved. This CDR3 has 13 residues. Germline values: CDR1 KGHSH, CDR2 LQKENI. V lost 3 bases to trimming and J lost 7 bases, with 13 bases between them. CDR3 protein: CASSPDPVREQYF. In DNA, the CDR3 is TGTGCCAGCTCACCTGATCCGGTCAGGGAGCAGTACTTC.

This clone occurred a few times. V gene TRBV30 combines with J gene TRBJ1-5; 7 bases line up with TRBD1. V was pared by 3 bases and J by 3 bases, with 5 bases of the junction left unmatched. The CDR3 spans 14 residues. Germline loops: CDR1 GTSNPN, CDR2 SVGIG (reference sequence). This CDR3 reads CAWRTGRANQPQHF. DNA of the CDR3: TGTGCCTGGAGGACAGGGCGCGCCAATCAGCCCCAGCATTTT.

The chain is built from TRBV29-1 and TRBJ2-7; 8 bases map to TRBD1. The germline CDR1 and CDR2 sequences are SQVTM and ANQGSEA. The CDR3 has 11 residues. Trimming at V came to 5 bases and at J to 3 bases, leaving 0 bases not matched to a gene. The CDR3: CSVTGGYEQYF. The CDR3 DNA sequence: TGCAGCGTTACAGGGGGCTACGAGCAGTACTTC.

The chain employs TRBV4-3 and TRBJ1-1; 8 bases line up with TRBD1. The junction had 5 bases not matched to a gene; V was cut back by 1 base and J by 1 base. Germline loops: CDR1 LGHNA, CDR2 YSLEER. This CDR3 comprises 16 residues. This CDR3 reads CASSQGRTGQNTEAFF. Here the CDR3 DNA reads TGCGCCAGCAGCCAAGGCCGGACAGGGCAGAACACTGAAGCTTTCTTT.

This rearrangement joins TRBV11-2 to TRBJ2-5; D is unresolved. V lost 5 bases and J 5 bases, leaving 15 bases between the germline ends. Germline V lookup: CDR1 SGHAT, CDR2 FQNNGV. The CDR3 consists of 14 residues. The CDR3: CASSDRLTLETQYF. The CDR3 DNA follows: TGTGCCAGCAGCGATCGATTGACCCTGGAGACCCAGTACTTC.

The chain recombines TRBV18 with TRBJ2-7, with 9 bases lining up with TRBD1. The CDR3 loop spans 14 amino acids. The V and J ends lost 6 bases and 2 bases, in that order; junction bases with no gene match: 5. Germline V gives CDR1 KGHSH, CDR2 LQKENI. Written as DNA, the CDR3 is TGTGCCAGCTCGCCGACAGGGGGAACCTACGAGCAGTACTTC. Protein: CASSPTGGTYEQYF.

V and J are TRBV5-1 and TRBJ2-1; D is unclear. Looked up from germline, CDR1 is SGHRS and CDR2 is YFSETQ. CDR3 size: 15 residues. V was cut by 0 bases and J by 0 bases, with 7 bases left in between. CDR3 DNA: TGCGCCAGCAGCTTGGGAGTCACCTCCTACAATGAGCAGTTCTTC. Its protein is CASSLGVTSYNEQFF.

The chain links TRBV7-3 to TRBJ2-2; 13 bases are a match to TRBD2. This CDR3 is 17 amino acids long. J gave up 3 bases and V 5 bases, and 6 bases lay outside the gene matches. The germline CDR1 and CDR2 sequences are SGHTA and FQGTGA. The CDR3: CASSKTSGRPYTGELFF. CDR3 DNA sequence: TGTGCCAGCAGCAAGACTAGCGGGAGGCCCTACACCGGGGAGCTGTTTTTT.

The rearrangement uses TRBV5-1 and TRBJ2-3, with unresolved D. This CDR3 spans 16 amino acids. The germline V gene has CDR1 SGHRS and CDR2 YFSETQ. V was trimmed by 2 bases and J by 0 bases, leaving 13 bases between them. The DNA for the CDR3 is TGCGCCAGCAGCTTCCCCGTGGACCCTAGCACAGATACGCAGTATTTT. This codes for CASSFPVDPSTDTQYF.

The J gene is TRBJ1-1, the V gene TRBV5-8, with D unresolved. Germline CDR1 is SGHTS and CDR2 is YDEGEE. Trimming took 5 bases from V and 1 from J, leaving 12 bases between them. CDR3 length equals 14 residues. CDR3 amino acids: CASSPGPWNTEAFF. CDR3 nucleotide sequence: TGTGCCAGCAGTCCTGGGCCGTGGAACACTGAAGCTTTCTTT.

CDR3 nucleotides: TGTGCCAGTAGTATGATCCGGGAAAGCACAGATACGCAGTATTTT. It yields the protein CASSMIRESTDTQYF. V and J are TRBV19 and TRBJ2-3; D possibly corresponds to TRBD2 (5 bases). The CDR3 sequence is 15 residues long. Germline assignment: CDR1 LNHDA and CDR2 SQIVND (reference sequence). The V and J ends lost 3 bases and 0 bases respectively, with 10 bases between them.

This chain uses TRBV29-1 with TRBJ2-3, with a weak D call TRBD2 (7 bases). CDR1 SQVTM and CDR2 ANQGSEA come from the germline V gene. V was clipped by 7 bases and J by 3 bases, with 14 bases between them. The CDR3 extends over 13 amino acids. This CDR3 reads CSGDEGGTDTQYF. DNA of the CDR3: TGCAGCGGGGACGAGGGGGGGACAGATACGCAGTATTTT.